This is a list of T cell receptor beta chains from one sample in a study of cytomegalovirus exposure and HLA in healthy donors. The protocol was immunoSEQ multiplex PCR, while the TCRdb copy is restricted to in-frame clones and leaves out a portion. The sample includes 170,000 or so clones, around three quarters of them seen just once. Sequences were obtained from PBMCs. These receptors all stem from a boy between 10 and 17 years old in good health and CMV-seronegative. The CDR3 runs from the conserved cysteine through the conserved F or W. D genes are given only for firm matches. The listing skips clone size in some rows; elsewhere it reads once, few, many or a size class.

clone_size d_call j_call v_call cdr3_aa cdr3_nt
. TRBD1 TRBJ2-7 TRBV25-1 CASSPGQGGTYEQYF TGTGCCAGCAGTCCGGGACAGGGCGGCACCTACGAGCAGTACTTC
few . TRBJ2-2 TRBV7-7 CASSLDSPGELFF TGTGCTAGCAGCTTGGACAGTCCCGGGGAGCTGTTTTTT
. . TRBJ1-1 TRBV21-1 CAIRRLTSDYSGWDSDTEAFF TGTGCCATCCGACGGTTGACTTCAGATTATTCAGGGTGGGACTCGGACACTGAAGCTTTCTTT
. . TRBJ2-2 TRBV11-1 CASSLRRTGELFF TGTGCCAGCAGCTTAAGGCGGACCGGGGAGCTGTTTTTT
. . TRBJ2-2 TRBV5-6 CASSWGRATGELFF TGTGCCAGCAGCTGGGGCAGGGCCACCGGGGAGCTGTTTTTT
. . TRBJ1-2 TRBV19 CASSIDYRVGYGYTF TGTGCCAGTAGTATAGATTACAGGGTGGGCTATGGCTACACCTTC
. . TRBJ1-2 TRBV6-1 CASSEGAGPSYGYTF TGTGCCAGCAGTGAAGGGGCAGGCCCATCCTATGGCTACACCTTC
. . TRBJ1-1 TRBV6-6 CASSYSPQGVGTEAFF TGTGCCAGCAGTTACTCACCCCAAGGGGTGGGTACTGAAGCTTTCTTT
few . TRBJ2-7 TRBV4-1 CASSLLPDTRSYEQYF TGCGCCAGCAGCCTTCTTCCGGACACTCGCTCCTACGAGCAGTACTTC
. TRBD1 TRBJ2-5 TRBV29-1 CSVGTSGGLGETQYF TGCAGCGTTGGAACATCAGGGGGCTTGGGAGAGACCCAGTACTTC
. . TRBJ1-4 TRBV6-1 CASSGLAANEKLFF TGTGCCAGCAGTGGTTTAGCAGCTAATGAAAAACTGTTTTTT
. TRBD1 TRBJ2-1 TRBV27 CACRGLAYNEQFF TGTGCCTGCAGGGGGCTAGCCTACAATGAGCAGTTCTTC
. TRBD1 TRBJ2-2 TRBV7-9 CASSPGTGATGELFF TGTGCCAGCAGCCCAGGGACAGGGGCTACCGGGGAGCTGTTTTTT
few . TRBJ1-4 TRBV9 CASSTRADPNEKLFF TGTGCCAGCAGCACGCGGGCGGATCCTAATGAAAAACTGTTTTTT
. TRBD1 TRBJ1-5 TRBV6-4 CANRGGDGQPQHF TGTGCCAACAGGGGGGGGGACGGTCAGCCCCAGCATTTT
. TRBD1 TRBJ1-1 TRBV6-6 CASSVRSGGADTEAFF TGTGCCAGCAGCGTTCGATCAGGGGGCGCGGACACTGAAGCTTTCTTT
few . TRBJ2-4 TRBV27 CASSWQGRWDIQYF TGTGCCAGCAGTTGGCAAGGGAGATGGGACATTCAGTACTTC
. TRBD2 TRBJ2-7 TRBV5-4 CASSKGLAGGGEQYF TGTGCCAGCAGCAAAGGACTAGCGGGAGGCGGCGAGCAGTACTTC
. TRBD1 TRBJ1-2 TRBV7-9 CASSLGAGQGAFPNYGYTF TGTGCCAGCAGCTTAGGGGCCGGACAGGGGGCTTTTCCTAACTATGGCTACACCTTC
once TRBD1 TRBJ2-7 TRBV7-8 CASSLARGPEGQYF TGTGCCAGCAGCTTAGCGAGGGGGCCCGAGGGGCAGTACTTC
. TRBD1 TRBJ1-5 TRBV11-2 CASSLDGTGTEAQHF TGTGCCAGCAGCTTAGATGGGACAGGGACGGAGGCCCAGCATTTT
. . TRBJ1-5 TRBV7-5 CARVPYGVRTYSNQPQHF TGTGCCAGAGTCCCGTACGGGGTTCGCACTTATAGCAATCAGCCCCAGCATTTT
. . TRBJ2-2 TRBV9 CASSRQRGNTGELFF TGTGCCAGCAGCAGACAACGGGGGAACACCGGGGAGCTGTTTTTT
. . TRBJ1-3 TRBV5-1 CASSLTGTVSGNTIYF TGCGCCAGCAGCTTGACAGGAACGGTATCTGGAAACACCATATATTTT
. TRBD1 TRBJ1-2 TRBV4-2 CASSHDYTGTVYGYTF TGTGCCAGCAGCCACGATTACACCGGGACAGTCTATGGCTACACCTTC
. . TRBJ2-3 TRBV5-4 CASSFEGISLKLYF TGTGCCAGCAGCTTTGAGGGAATTTCGTTAAAGTTATATTTT
. TRBD1 TRBJ1-2 TRBV9 CASSGPGQGIRRGGYTF TGTGCCAGCAGCGGACCGGGACAGGGAATACGTAGAGGCGGCTACACCTTC